The 25 T cell receptor beta chains below all came from one sample that was sequenced in a study of T cells in Graves' hyperthyroidism and ophthalmopathy. Authors of the study amplified TCR beta CDR3 regions from RNA transcripts. First-round RT-PCR targeting the TCR CDR3 was performed with the HTBI primer set. A single record per CDR3 protein comes from TCRdb applying MiXCR to the multiplex PCR reads. The sample lists approximately 510,000 distinct CDR3 sequences; 35% to 50% were seen once. Sequenced: peripheral blood or thyroid tissue (not recorded which). The receptors were gathered from an adult woman with Graves' disease, either hyperthyroidism or ophthalmopathy (not recorded which).

The chain uses TRBV20-1 and TRBJ1-2; D remains ambiguous. CDR3 size: 12 residues. V lost 6 bases, J lost 6 bases, and 14 bases lay in between. Germline CDR1 is DFQATT and CDR2 is SNEGSKA (reference sequence). The CDR3 DNA reads as TGCAGTGCCTGGAGGGATGAAGATGGCTACACCTTC. Translation: CSAWRDEDGYTF.

V usage is TRBV7-3 and J usage is TRBJ2-2; no clear D gene. The CDR3 runs 15 residues. Trimming cost V 5 bases and J 5 bases, with 15 bases left between them. Germline lookup yields CDR1 SGHTA and CDR2 FQGTGA. CDR3 protein: CASSPRHLATGELFF. Here the CDR3 DNA reads TGTGCCAGCAGCCCGAGACACCTGGCTACCGGGGAGCTGTTTTTT. Full variable domain (remainder filled in from reference TRBV7-3 and TRBJ2-2): GAGVSQTPSNKVTEKGKYVELRCDPISGHTALYWYRQSLGQGPEFLIYFQGTGAADDSGLPNDRFFAVRPEGSVSTLKIQRTERGDSAVYLCASSPRHLATGELFFGEGSRLTVL.

The chain combines TRBV20-1 with TRBJ2-1, with 9 positions matching TRBD2. Germline V gene data show CDR1 as DFQATT and CDR2 as SNEGSKA (reference sequence). Germline trimming cut 5 bases from V and 4 bases from J; bases unmatched to any gene: 6. The CDR3 is 14 amino acids. The CDR3 reads CSAHLAGTYNEQFF. In DNA, the CDR3 is TGCAGTGCTCATCTAGCGGGGACGTACAATGAGCAGTTCTTC.

To note about this clonotype: The junction departs from germline at one end; a sequencing error may be responsible. The genes are TRBV5-5 and TRBJ2-7; D ambiguous. CDR1 and CDR2 from the germline V gene are SGHKS and YYEKEE (reference sequence). The CDR3 is 13 amino acids. For the CDR3, the DNA is TGCGCCAGCAGCTTCGAGTGGAACTACGAGCAGTACTTC. Translation gives CASSFEWNYEQYF. The whole variable domain, filled in from reference TRBV5-5 and TRBJ2-7, reads DAGVTQSPTHLIKTRGQQVTLRCSPISGHKSVSWYQQVLGQGPQFIFQYYEKEERGRGNFPDRFSARQFPNYSSELNVNALLLGDSALYLCASSFEWNYEQYFGPGTRLTVT.

The chain joins TRBV5-1 to TRBJ2-5; D is unclear. Between the trimmed V and J ends, which lost 3 bases and 5 bases, there was a span of 14 bases. Germline assignment: CDR1 SGHRS and CDR2 YFSETQ. The CDR3 spans 14 residues. The CDR3, as DNA: TGCGCCAGCAGCTCGTGGACCGATAGGGAGACCCAGTACTTC. Protein: CASSSWTDRETQYF.

V usage is TRBV20-1 and J usage is TRBJ1-3; D unclear. The germline V and J ends were trimmed by 3 bases and 4 bases, with 13 bases remaining between them. The CDR3 has 14 residues. Per germline, CDR1 DFQATT and CDR2 SNEGSKA (reference sequence). The CDR3 nucleotides are TGCAGTGCTAGCAAGGACGCCACAGGAAACACCATATATTTT. It encodes CSASKDATGNTIYF.

This clonotype was counted at least ten times. The chain combines TRBV20-1 with TRBJ2-2; 8 nucleotides line up with TRBD2. Trimming removed 6 bases from V and 4 bases from J; junction bases left unmatched: 7. The germline gives CDR1 DFQATT, CDR2 SNEGSKA (reference sequence). The CDR3 sequence is 14 residues long. DNA for the CDR3: TGCAGTGCAAGTAGCGGGGAAGTCACCGGGGAGCTGTTTTTT. Encoded protein: CSASSGEVTGELFF.

This chain connects TRBV9 to TRBJ2-2; the D gene is possibly TRBD2 (6 bases). The V gene's germline CDR1 is SGDLS and CDR2 YYNGEE. Trimming left V 2 bases short and J 6 bases short, with 14 bases between. This CDR3 contains 15 residues. The CDR3, as DNA: TGTGCCAGCAGCGTTGCGGACTACCGGGCCGGGGAGCTGTTTTTT. Its protein product is CASSVADYRAGELFF.

This clonotype was observed at least ten times. The V and J genes are TRBV15 and TRBJ1-2; 7 bases align to TRBD1. The CDR3 contains 15 residues. V trimming: 0 bases; J trimming: 2 bases; junction bases outside the gene matches: 3. CDR1 is LNHNV, CDR2 YYDKDF, per germline (reference sequence). This CDR3 reads CATSRDATGNYGYTF. CDR3 sequence (DNA): TGTGCCACCAGCAGAGATGCGACAGGGAACTATGGCTACACCTTC.

V gene TRBV25-1 combines with J gene TRBJ1-2; TRBD1 matches at 8 bases. Trimming at V came to 5 bases and at J to 3 bases, leaving 5 bases not matched to a gene. CDR1 and CDR2 from the germline V gene are MGHDK and SYGVNS. CDR3 length: 14 residues. CDR3 protein: CASSPGQGYYGYTF. CDR3 DNA sequence: TGTGCCAGCAGTCCCGGACAGGGTTACTATGGCTACACCTTC.

The chain recombines TRBV19 with TRBJ1-2, with D maybe TRBD1 (6 bases). This CDR3 has 15 amino acids. Germline V gives CDR1 LNHDA, CDR2 SQIVND (reference sequence). Deletions cut 6 bases from V and 3 bases from J, with 17 bases between. In nucleotides, the CDR3 is TGTGCCAGTAGGATCAGGACAGCTCAGTACTATGGCTACACCTTC. Its translation is CASRIRTAQYYGYTF.

There are a few counts of this clonotype. The rearrangement joins TRBV29-1 to TRBJ1-2; D gene ambiguous. V gave up 3 bases and J gave up 0 bases, with 11 bases separating them. CDR3 length equals 14 residues. Germline CDR1 is SQVTM and CDR2 is ANQGSEA. The CDR3 here is CSVETAETNYGYTF. The CDR3, as DNA: TGCAGCGTTGAGACGGCAGAGACTAACTATGGCTACACCTTC.

The sample holds many counts of this clonotype. The rearrangement uses TRBV20-1 and TRBJ1-1, with D maybe TRBD1 (5 bases). CDR1 is DFQATT and CDR2 is SNEGSKA in the germline V gene (reference sequence). There are 14 residues in the CDR3. Trimming cost V 5 bases and J 3 bases, with 16 bases left between them. CDR3 protein: CSAWDGPWDTEAFF. The CDR3 nucleotides are TGCAGTGCTTGGGACGGCCCGTGGGACACTGAAGCTTTCTTT.

This rearrangement joins TRBV30 to TRBJ1-5; D not certain. CDR1 is GTSNPN, CDR2 SVGIG, per germline (reference sequence). Trimming took off 0 bases at V and 6 bases at J, with 12 bases between the two ends. This CDR3 is built from 14 residues. CDR3 residues: CAWSVGSRSQPQHF. CDR3 coding DNA: TGTGCCTGGAGTGTGGGCAGTCGAAGTCAGCCCCAGCATTTT.

This clonotype came up many times. The chain has TRBV5-1 and TRBJ2-7; 10 bases line up with TRBD2. The CDR3 loop spans 15 amino acids. J lost 2 bases, V lost 0 bases, and 2 bases had no gene match. Germline CDR1 SGHRS, CDR2 YFSETQ. For the CDR3, the DNA is TGCGCCAGCAGCTTGGCGGGACTAGCGACCTACGAGCAGTACTTC. Protein: CASSLAGLATYEQYF.

As to this clonotype: It is unclear where the CDR3 begins or ends on the DNA, so no DNA is shown, and the CDR3 is as TCRdb lists it. This chain links TRBV10-2 with TRBJ1-2; TRBD1, as called in the table, went unchecked against the DNA. Germline CDR1 and CDR2: WSHSY and SAAADI. The CDR3 is 16 residues long, counting both termini. CDR3 sequence: CASSEALRAAFFGYTF.

This clonotype was seen ten or more times. This chain joins TRBV7-3 and TRBJ1-1, with a tentative D call TRBD1 (5 bases). The CDR3 is 14 residues long. Germline loops: CDR1 SGHTA, CDR2 FQGTGA. The V end was cut by 2 bases, the J end by 1 base, with 8 bases between. This CDR3 is CASSLDSRNTEAFF. CDR3 bases: TGTGCCAGCAGCTTAGACAGCAGGAACACTGAAGCTTTCTTT.

The rearrangement uses TRBV19 and TRBJ1-2; a weak D match, TRBD1 (5 bases). From germline, CDR1 is LNHDA and CDR2 SQIVND (reference sequence). CDR3 length equals 17 residues. CDR3 protein: CAGTSGSPQSLDWGYTF. DNA of the CDR3: TGTGCTGGGACTAGCGGTTCCCCGCAGTCCCTCGACTGGGGCTACACCTTC. The entire variable domain, with the rest obtained from reference TRBV19 and TRBJ1-2, is as follows: DGGITQSPKYLFRKEGQNVTLSCEQNLNHDAMYWYRQDPGQGLRLIYYSQIVNDFQKGDIAEGYSVSREKKESFPLTVTSAQKNPTAFYLCAGTSGSPQSLDWGYTFGSGTRLTVV.

This clonotype showed up just a few times. The chain couples TRBV29-1 to TRBJ1-1; 7 positions match TRBD1. The CDR3 is made up of 13 amino acids. CDR1 SQVTM and CDR2 ANQGSEA come from the germline V gene. V gave up 6 bases and J gave up 4 bases; unmatched junction bases: 8. The chain's CDR3 is CSVGWTGGTEAFF. CDR3 nucleotides: TGCAGCGTGGGTTGGACAGGAGGCACTGAAGCTTTCTTT.

This clonotype was picked up a small number of times. The chain couples TRBV6-6 to TRBJ1-2; D is perhaps TRBD1 (5 bases). V lost 10 bases, J lost 2 bases, and 17 bases lay in between. CDR3 length: 14 amino acids. Germline values: CDR1 MNHNY, CDR2 SVGAGI (reference sequence). The CDR3 loop reads CATTWGTENYGYTF. The CDR3 coding sequence is TGTGCCACAACATGGGGGACTGAGAACTATGGCTACACCTTC.

This clonotype was seen at least ten times. The gene calls are TRBV29-1 and TRBJ1-4; D ambiguous. V lost 4 bases to trimming and J lost 8 bases, with 11 bases between them. The CDR3 has 12 residues. Germline V lookup: CDR1 SQVTM, CDR2 ANQGSEA. The CDR3 spells CSVGQPLEKLFF. The CDR3, as DNA: TGCAGCGTTGGGCAGCCGTTAGAAAAACTGTTTTTT.

The V call is TRBV29-1, the J call TRBJ1-6; D might be TRBD1 (5 bases). The V gene lost 6 bases and the J gene lost 4 bases, with 10 bases spanning the gap. Looked up from germline, CDR1 is SQVTM and CDR2 is ANQGSEA. The CDR3 consists of 13 residues. The CDR3 loop is CSVDQGYNSPLHF. The CDR3 DNA follows: TGCAGCGTCGATCAGGGTTATAATTCACCCCTCCACTTT. Variable domain in full (rest from reference TRBV29-1 and TRBJ1-6): SAVISQKPSRDICQRGTSLTIQCQVDSQVTMMFWYRQQPGQSLTLIATANQGSEATYESGFVIDKFPISRPNLTFSTLTVSNMSPEDSSIYLCSVDQGYNSPLHFGNGTRLTVT.

The rearrangement joins TRBV3-1 to TRBJ1-5; D is unclear. Trimming stripped 8 bases from V and 5 bases from J, with 10 bases between. CDR3 size: 12 residues. Per germline, CDR1 LGHDT and CDR2 YNNKEL (reference sequence). The CDR3 region has the DNA TGTGCCAGCGGGGAGGGCGATCAGCCCCAGCATTTT. Translated: CASGEGDQPQHF.

This chain connects TRBV5-4 to TRBJ2-5, with D perhaps matching TRBD2 (6 bases). Germline V gives CDR1 SGHNT, CDR2 YYREEE (reference sequence). Trimming cost V 4 bases and J 3 bases, with 22 bases left between them. The CDR3 contains 17 residues. CDR3 residues: CASSQARGSGQEETQYF. Written as DNA, the CDR3 is TGTGCCAGCAGCCAAGCTCGGGGGAGCGGCCAGGAAGAGACCCAGTACTTC.

This clonotype was counted at least ten times. This chain uses TRBV7-6 with TRBJ2-5, with 7 nucleotides matching TRBD1. The junction had 7 bases not matched to a gene; V was cut back by 2 bases and J by 4 bases. The CDR3 consists of 15 residues. Germline V gene sequence: CDR1 SGHVS, CDR2 FNYEAQ. CDR3 DNA: TGTGCCAGCAGCTTATATACAGGGGTATTAGAGACCCAGTACTTC. This codes for CASSLYTGVLETQYF.